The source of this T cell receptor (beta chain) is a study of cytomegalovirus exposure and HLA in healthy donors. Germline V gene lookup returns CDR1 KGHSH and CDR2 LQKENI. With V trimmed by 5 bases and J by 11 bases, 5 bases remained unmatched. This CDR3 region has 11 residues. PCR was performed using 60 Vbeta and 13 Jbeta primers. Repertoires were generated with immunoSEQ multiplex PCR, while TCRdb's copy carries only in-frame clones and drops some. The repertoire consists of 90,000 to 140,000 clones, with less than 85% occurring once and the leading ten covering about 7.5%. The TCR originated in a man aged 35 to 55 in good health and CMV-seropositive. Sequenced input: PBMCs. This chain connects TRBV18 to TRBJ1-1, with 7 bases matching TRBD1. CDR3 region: CASSSRGEAFF. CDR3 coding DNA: TGTGCCAGCTCATCCAGGGGGGAGGCTTTCTTT.